This T cell receptor beta chain was documented in a study of early T cells in non-severe SARS-CoV-2 infection. Study-level background: Investigators sequenced bulk RNA drawn from unsorted whole blood, and chains remained unpaired.

Unique molecular identifiers tagged individual cDNA molecules. MiXCR, applied by TCRdb to the 5' RACE reads, yields one record per CDR3 protein. The table includes fewer than 130,000 distinct CDR3 sequences, approximately 12% detected once. Trimming took 2 bases from V and 7 from J, leaving 12 bases between them. The CDR3 runs to 14 residues. The clonotype comes from an adult who was a healthcare worker with PCR-confirmed SARS-CoV-2 infection or an uninfected control (not recorded which). The J gene is TRBJ2-1, the V gene TRBV12-3 or TRBV12-4; D may be TRBD2 (6 bases). This sample comprised whole blood, obtained at baseline. CDR3 DNA sequence: TGTGCCAGCAGTTTAACGACTAGTAGGAATGAGCAGTTCTTC. It specifies CASSLTTSRNEQFF.